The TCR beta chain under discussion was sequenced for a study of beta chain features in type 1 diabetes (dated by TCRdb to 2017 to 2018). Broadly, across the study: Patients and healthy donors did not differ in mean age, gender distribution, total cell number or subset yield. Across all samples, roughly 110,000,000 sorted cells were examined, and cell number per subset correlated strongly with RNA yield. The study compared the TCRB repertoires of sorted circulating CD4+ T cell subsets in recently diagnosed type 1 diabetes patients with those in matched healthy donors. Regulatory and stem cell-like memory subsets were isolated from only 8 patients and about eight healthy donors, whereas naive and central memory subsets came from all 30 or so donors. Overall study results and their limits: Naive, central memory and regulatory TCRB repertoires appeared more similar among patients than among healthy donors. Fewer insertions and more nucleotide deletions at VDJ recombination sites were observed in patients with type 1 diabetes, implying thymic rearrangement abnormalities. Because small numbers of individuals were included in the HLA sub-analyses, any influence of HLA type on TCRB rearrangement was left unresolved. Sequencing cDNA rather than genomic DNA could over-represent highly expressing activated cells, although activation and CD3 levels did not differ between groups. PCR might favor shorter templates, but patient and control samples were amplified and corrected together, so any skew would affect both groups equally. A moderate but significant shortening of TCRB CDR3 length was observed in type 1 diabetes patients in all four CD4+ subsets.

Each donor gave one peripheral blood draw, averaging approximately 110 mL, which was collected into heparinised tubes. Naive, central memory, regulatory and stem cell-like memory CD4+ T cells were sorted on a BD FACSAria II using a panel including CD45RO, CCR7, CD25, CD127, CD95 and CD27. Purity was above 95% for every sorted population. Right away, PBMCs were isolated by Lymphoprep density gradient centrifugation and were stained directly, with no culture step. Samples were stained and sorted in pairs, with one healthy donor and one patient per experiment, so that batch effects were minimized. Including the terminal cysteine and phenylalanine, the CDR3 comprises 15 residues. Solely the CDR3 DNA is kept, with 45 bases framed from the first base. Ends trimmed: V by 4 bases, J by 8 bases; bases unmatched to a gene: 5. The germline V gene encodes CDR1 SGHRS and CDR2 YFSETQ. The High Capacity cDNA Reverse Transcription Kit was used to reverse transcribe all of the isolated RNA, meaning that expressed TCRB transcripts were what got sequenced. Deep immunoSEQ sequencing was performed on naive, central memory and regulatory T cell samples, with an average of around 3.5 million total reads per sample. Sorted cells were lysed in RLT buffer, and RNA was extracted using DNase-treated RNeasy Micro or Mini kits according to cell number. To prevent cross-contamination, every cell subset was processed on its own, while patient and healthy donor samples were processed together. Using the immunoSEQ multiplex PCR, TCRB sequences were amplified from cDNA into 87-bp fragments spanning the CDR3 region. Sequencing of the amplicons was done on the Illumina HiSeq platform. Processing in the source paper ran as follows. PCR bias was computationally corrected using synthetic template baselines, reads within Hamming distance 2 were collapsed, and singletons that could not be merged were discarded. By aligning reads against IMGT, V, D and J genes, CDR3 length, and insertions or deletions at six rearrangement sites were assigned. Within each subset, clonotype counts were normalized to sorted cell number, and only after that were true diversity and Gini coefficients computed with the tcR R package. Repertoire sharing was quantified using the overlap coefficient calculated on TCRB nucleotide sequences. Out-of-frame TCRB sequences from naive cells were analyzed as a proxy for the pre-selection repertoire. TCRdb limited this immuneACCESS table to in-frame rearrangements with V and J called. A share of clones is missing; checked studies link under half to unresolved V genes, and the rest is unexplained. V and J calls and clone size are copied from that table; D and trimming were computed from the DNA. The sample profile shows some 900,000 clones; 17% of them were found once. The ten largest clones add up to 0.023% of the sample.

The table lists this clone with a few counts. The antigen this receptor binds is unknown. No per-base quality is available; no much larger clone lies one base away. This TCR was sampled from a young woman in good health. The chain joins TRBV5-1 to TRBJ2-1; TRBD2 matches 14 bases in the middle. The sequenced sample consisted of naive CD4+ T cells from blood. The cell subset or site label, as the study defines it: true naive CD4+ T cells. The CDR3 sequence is CASSGGLAGVHEQFF. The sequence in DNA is TGCGCCAGCAGCGGGGGACTAGCGGGAGTCCATGAGCAGTTCTTC.